This T cell receptor beta chain appears in the sequencing data of a study of beta chain features in type 1 diabetes. Across the whole study: Investigators examined 107,917,701 sorted cells across all samples.

CDR1 and CDR2 from the germline V gene are SGDLS and YYNGEE. With 0 bases removed from V and 4 bases from J, the gap between germline ends came to 11 bases. The CDR3 covers 14 residues. This clone was seen more than once but under ten times. Expressed TCRB transcripts got sequenced, as all isolated RNA was reverse transcribed. The assay was immunoSEQ multiplex PCR, and TCRdb's table has in-frame clones only and misses some. The data hold around 450,000 clones, with more than 9.5% observed a single time. The TCR was taken from a woman younger than 35 in good health. The rearrangement joins TRBV9 to TRBJ2-7; no firm D call. The sequencing input was naive CD4+ T cells from blood. CDR3 loop: CASSVEGSAYEQYF. CDR3 DNA sequence: TGTGCCAGCAGCGTAGAAGGCAGTGCTTACGAGCAGTACTTC. Looking up the rest from reference TRBV9 and TRBJ2-7 gives the full variable domain: DSGVTQTPKHLITATGQRVTLRCSPRSGDLSVYWYQQSLDQGLQFLIQYYNGEERAKGNILERFSAQQFPDLHSELNLSSLELGDSALYFCASSVEGSAYEQYFGPGTRLTVT.